The 18 T cell receptor beta chains given below trace back to one sample, sequenced in a study of T-cell memory formation after mild COVID-19. One entry per CDR3 protein, called by TCRdb with MiXCR from the 5' RACE reads. This sample yields roughly 510,000 distinct CDR3 sequences, of which roughly a sixth are seen a single time; roughly 7.8% belongs to the top ten. Sequencing input: PBMCs or a T cell subset sorted from them (not recorded which). All receptors come from an adult woman who had mild COVID-19 (a few samples of this study predate the infection). Cell type and time point are not known.

The V and J genes are TRBV20-1 and TRBJ1-2, with D unclear. Deletions cut 6 bases from V and 4 bases from J, with 24 bases between. This CDR3 region has 16 residues. Germline V gene data show CDR1 as DFQATT and CDR2 as SNEGSKA (reference sequence). The CDR3 coding sequence is TGCAGTGCCCCCCCCAAAGGGCAGGCCACTACCTATGGCTACACCTTC. It specifies CSAPPKGQATTYGYTF.

The V gene is TRBV20-1, the J gene TRBJ1-4; possibly TRBD1 for D (6 bases). Looked up from germline, CDR1 is DFQATT and CDR2 is SNEGSKA (reference sequence). There are 14 residues in the CDR3. V lost 0 bases and J lost 7, with 12 bases in between. CDR3 residues: CSARDQGTIEKLFF. In DNA form, the CDR3 reads TGCAGTGCTAGAGATCAGGGGACAATTGAAAAACTGTTTTTT.

This clonotype was counted a few times. The chain is built from TRBV6-6 and TRBJ2-1; D perhaps matches TRBD2 (6 bases). V lost 0 bases to trimming and J lost 2 bases, with 8 bases between them. The CDR3 is 15 residues long. The V gene's germline CDR1 is MNHNY and CDR2 SVGAGI (reference sequence). Here the CDR3 DNA reads TGTGCCAGCAGTTACTCTAGCGGAACCTACAATGAGCAGTTCTTC. It is translated as CASSYSSGTYNEQFF.

This clonotype came up a few times. This chain uses TRBV12-3 or TRBV12-4 with TRBJ2-5, with D possibly being TRBD2 (6 bases). Between the trimmed V and J ends, which lost 4 bases and 5 bases, there was a span of 17 bases. CDR3 length: 15 residues. CDR3 coding DNA: TGTGCCAGCAGTTGGGGACTCATCCCCGGGGAGACCCAGTACTTC. It is translated as CASSWGLIPGETQYF.

The CDR3 coding sequence is TGTGCCAGCAGCTTTCCTTCCGGACAGTCATTGAACACTGAAGCTTTCTTT. It yields the protein CASSFPSGQSLNTEAFF. The chain links TRBV7-6 to TRBJ1-1, with D possibly TRBD1 on 6 matching bases. CDR1 is SGHVS, CDR2 FNYEAQ, per germline. V was shortened by 3 bases and J by 0 bases, with 17 bases between the two germline ends. The CDR3 consists of 17 residues.

The chain recombines TRBV6-5 with TRBJ1-4; 9 bases are shared with TRBD1. Germline assignment: CDR1 MNHEY and CDR2 SVGAGI. The CDR3 is 20 residues long. The V and J ends lost 2 bases and 0 bases, in that order; junction bases with no gene match: 13. The CDR3, as DNA: TGTGCCAGCAGTTACCGCTCCGGGACAGGGATAGCCACAACTAATGAAAAACTGTTTTTT. It codes for CASSYRSGTGIATTNEKLFF.

This clonotype was recorded a few times. V gene TRBV20-1 combines with J gene TRBJ2-3; D unresolved. Germline V gene data show CDR1 as DFQATT and CDR2 as SNEGSKA (reference sequence). The CDR3 loop spans 14 amino acids. Trimming took 5 bases from V and 0 from J, leaving 12 bases between them. DNA of the CDR3: TGCAGTGCTCCCGGAACGGTTAGCACAGATACGCAGTATTTT. Translated, it gives CSAPGTVSTDTQYF.

V gene TRBV7-9 combines with J gene TRBJ1-1; D is perhaps TRBD1 (6 bases). Trimming left V 5 bases short and J 3 bases short, with 13 bases between. Germline-derived CDR1 and CDR2 are SEHNR and FQNEAQ (reference sequence). The length of the CDR3 is 14 residues. The DNA for the CDR3 is TGTGCCAGCAGCCAAACCGACAGGCACACTGAAGCTTTCTTT. This gives the protein CASSQTDRHTEAFF.

The chain uses TRBV11-2 and TRBJ2-7; TRBD2 agrees at 7 bases. Trimming took 0 bases from V and 7 from J; bases not matched to a gene: 6. CDR1 is SGHAT, CDR2 FQNNGV, per germline. The CDR3 extends over 14 amino acids. DNA of the CDR3: TGTGCCAGCAGCTTAGAACCGACTAGCCGGGAGCAGTACTTC. This sequence encodes CASSLEPTSREQYF.

The chain employs TRBV5-1 and TRBJ1-1; no firm D call. V dropped 6 bases and J dropped 0 bases, with 9 bases sitting between them. Germline CDR1 is SGHRS and CDR2 is YFSETQ. The CDR3 covers 13 residues. CDR3 nucleotide sequence: TGCGCCAGCAAGGCTGTTCTGAACACTGAAGCTTTCTTT. Encoded protein: CASKAVLNTEAFF.

V and J are TRBV5-5 and TRBJ2-1; maybe TRBD1 (5 bases). The V end was cut by 0 bases, the J end by 10 bases, with 23 bases between. This CDR3 spans 17 amino acids. Germline assignment: CDR1 SGHKS and CDR2 YYEKEE (reference sequence). CDR3 in DNA: TGTGCCAGCAGCTTGGGCGTGAATGTGGGCCAGGGCTACGAGCAGTTCTTC. Amino acid sequence: CASSLGVNVGQGYEQFF.

This clonotype turned up a few times. The V gene is TRBV29-1, the J gene TRBJ1-5, with D possibly being TRBD1 (6 bases). This CDR3 is 15 amino acids long. V lost 6 bases to trimming and J lost 0 bases, with 15 bases between them. Germline V gene data show CDR1 as SQVTM and CDR2 as ANQGSEA. CDR3 in DNA: TGCAGCGTCGGCCAGACAGGCAATAGCAATCAGCCCCAGCATTTT. Amino acids: CSVGQTGNSNQPQHF.

This clonotype has more than one count but fewer than ten. The V gene is TRBV6-1, the J gene TRBJ2-3, with TRBD2 as a possible D gene (5 bases). Trimming pared 4 bases from V and 1 base from J, leaving 9 bases between. The germline V gene encodes CDR1 MNHNS and CDR2 SASEGT. This CDR3 is 14 amino acids long. Written as DNA, the CDR3 is TGTGCCAGCAGTGGAGCAGCGGGCACAGATACGCAGTATTTT. Translation: CASSGAAGTDTQYF.

This clonotype was seen a few times. The rearrangement links TRBV5-1 to TRBJ2-1; D might be TRBD1 or TRBD2, each matching 6 bases. Germline CDR1 is SGHRS and CDR2 is YFSETQ. The CDR3 has 13 residues. V lost 7 bases to trimming and J lost 3 bases, with 11 bases between them. The chain's CDR3 is CASGGGGYNEQFF. In DNA, the CDR3 is TGCGCCAGCGGAGGAGGGGGCTACAATGAGCAGTTCTTC.

The V gene is TRBV6-2 or TRBV6-3, the J gene TRBJ2-6, with 14 bases lining up with TRBD2. Germline values: CDR1 MNHEY, CDR2 SVGEGT. Trimming took 6 bases from V and 0 from J; bases not matched to a gene: 13. The CDR3 spans 21 residues. CDR3 nucleotide sequence: TGTGCCAGCAGCCTTGGACTAGCGGGAGGCTCAAGCGGCTCTGGGGCCAACGTCCTGACTTTC. Its translation: CASSLGLAGGSSGSGANVLTF.

This clonotype came up a few times. The CDR3 DNA reads as TGCGCCAGCAGCCAAGATACCGTTCTAGGCGGGAGGGCCTCGGGGACAGATACGCAGTATTTT. Translating it yields CASSQDTVLGGRASGTDTQYF. The rearrangement joins TRBV4-3 to TRBJ2-3, with 9 nucleotides matching TRBD2. The ends lost 0 bases at V and 3 bases at J; junction bases unmatched: 19. CDR3 size: 21 residues. CDR1 is LGHNA and CDR2 is YSLEER in the germline V gene.

This clonotype was observed a handful of times. The chain combines TRBV4-2 with TRBJ2-7; D remains ambiguous. V was clipped by 0 bases and J by 2 bases, with 8 bases between them. The CDR3 contains 14 residues. Germline loops: CDR1 LGHNA, CDR2 YNFKEQ. CDR3 protein: CASSQDIGTYEQYF. CDR3 nucleotides: TGTGCCAGCAGCCAAGATATTGGGACCTACGAGCAGTACTTC.

The J gene is TRBJ1-5, the V gene TRBV4-3; D gene ambiguous. V was pared by 2 bases and J by 3 bases, with 14 bases between. The CDR3 runs to 16 residues. Germline V lookup: CDR1 LGHNA, CDR2 YSLEER. CDR3 region: CASSQSLGILNQPQHF. CDR3 nucleotide sequence: TGCGCCAGCAGCCAATCGCTGGGGATTCTCAATCAGCCCCAGCATTTT.